Listed below are T cell receptor beta chains from one sample, sequenced in a study of control samples from healthy donors and cancer patients. Data came from immunoSEQ multiplex PCR; TCRdb stores just in-frame clones and leaves some out. The sample consists of over 100,000 clones, roughly nine tenths of them appearing once. The source material was blood. Every receptor here comes from a woman aged 18-29 years in good health. CDR3s include the opening cysteine and the closing phenylalanine or tryptophan. The order of the fields is J gene, V gene, D gene, clone size, CDR3 DNA, CDR3 protein. D genes are given only for firm matches. Clone size is stated in some rows and not others, as once, few, many or a class when expanded.

TRBJ2-5 | TRBV5-8 | NA | NA | TGTGCCAGCAGCTTCCGGGATCTACAGGGTGGGACCCAGTACTTC | CASSFRDLQGGTQYF
TRBJ1-5 | TRBV5-4 | TRBD1 | NA | TGTGCCAGCAGCCTGGCAGGGGGGAATCAGCCCCAGCATTTT | CASSLAGGNQPQHF
TRBJ1-1 | TRBV13 | NA | few | TGTGCCAGCAGCTCCTACGTTGGGAACACTGAAGCTTTCTTT | CASSSYVGNTEAFF
TRBJ1-3 | TRBV29-1 | NA | NA | TGCAGCGTTGCCAACCGGGATTCTGGAAACACCATATATTTT | CSVANRDSGNTIYF
TRBJ1-6 | TRBV3-1/TRBV3-2 | NA | NA | TGTGCCAGCAGCCAAGAGCGGGGGATTAATTCACCCCTCCACTTT | CASSQERGINSPLHF
TRBJ2-5 | TRBV25-1 | NA | NA | TGTGCCAGCAAAGGGATCCAAGAGACCCAGTACTTC | CASKGIQETQYF
TRBJ2-7 | TRBV3-1/TRBV3-2 | TRBD2 | NA | TGTGCCAGCAGCCAAGGAGCGGGAGGATCTGTCGTGGAGCAGTACTTC | CASSQGAGGSVVEQYF
TRBJ1-1 | TRBV28 | NA | NA | TGTGCCAGCAGTTGGACCGGGAACACTGAAGCTTTCTTT | CASSWTGNTEAFF
TRBJ2-5 | TRBV19 | NA | NA | TGTGCCAGTAGTATACGGGACGGACAAGAGACCCAGTACTTC | CASSIRDGQETQYF
TRBJ1-1 | TRBV6-6 | NA | NA | TGTGCCAGCAGGCGTGGGAACACTGAAGCTTTCTTT | CASRRGNTEAFF
TRBJ2-3 | TRBV5-4 | NA | once | TGTGCCAGCAGTCCCACGGGGGCCAGCACAGATACGCAGTATTTT | CASSPTGASTDTQYF
TRBJ1-5 | TRBV28 | NA | few | TGTGCCAGCCGGACAGTTCACGATCAGCCCCAGCATTTT | CASRTVHDQPQHF
TRBJ2-1 | TRBV11-2 | TRBD2 | NA | TGTGCCAGCAGCTTAATAGGGACTAGCGGGGGGGGCCCCAATGAGCAGTTCTTC | CASSLIGTSGGGPNEQFF
TRBJ2-1 | TRBV5-4 | NA | few | TGTGCCAGCAGCGGCAGGGTCGACTATGAGCAGTTCTTC | CASSGRVDYEQFF
TRBJ2-3 | TRBV5-6 | NA | NA | TGTGCCAGCAGCTTGTTCCACCGCCCAGATACGCAGTATTTT | CASSLFHRPDTQYF
TRBJ1-3 | TRBV3-1/TRBV3-2 | NA | NA | TGTGCCAGCACCCAATCGGGGGGAGCTGGAAACACCATATATTTT | CASTQSGGAGNTIYF
TRBJ2-1 | TRBV7-9 | NA | NA | TGTGCCAGCAGCTTTCTTATCATTACTCACTACAATGAGCAGTTCTTC | CASSFLIITHYNEQFF
TRBJ1-1 | TRBV6-6 | NA | few | TGTGCCAGCCACCGAATTAACACTGAAGCTTTCTTT | CASHRINTEAFF
TRBJ1-2 | TRBV12-3/TRBV12-4 | NA | NA | TGTGCCAGCAGAGAGGGGATAAACTATGGCTACACCTTC | CASREGINYGYTF
TRBJ1-5 | TRBV6-5 | TRBD1 | few | TGTGCCAGCAGTTGGGACAGCTCCAATCAGCCCCAGCATTTT | CASSWDSSNQPQHF
TRBJ2-1 | TRBV11-2 | TRBD1 | NA | TGTGCCAGCAGCTTAAGGACAGGAGGCTCTGATGAGCAGTTCTTC | CASSLRTGGSDEQFF
TRBJ2-1 | TRBV19 | NA | NA | TGTGCCAGTAGTATGTTCGGGGGTTGGAGTGAGCAGTTCTTC | CASSMFGGWSEQFF
TRBJ2-7 | TRBV12-3/TRBV12-4 | NA | NA | TGTGCCAGCAGTTTACGGCTTGCCTACGAGCAGTACTTC | CASSLRLAYEQYF
TRBJ1-6 | TRBV13 | TRBD1 | NA | TGTGCCAGCAGCAGGCAGGGGGTCCCCTATAATTCACCCCTCCACTTT | CASSRQGVPYNSPLHF
TRBJ2-1 | TRBV6-5 | NA | once | TGTGCCAGCAGTTACGGATCCTGGAATGAGCAGTTCTTC | CASSYGSWNEQFF
TRBJ1-4 | TRBV5-1 | TRBD1 | few | TGCGCCAGCAGCCCAGGGGACAGGGATCCAACTAATGAAAAACTGTTTTTT | CASSPGDRDPTNEKLFF
TRBJ1-1 | TRBV7-9 | NA | NA | TGTGCCAGCAGCTTAGTTGGCAGTAACACTGAAGCTTTCTTT | CASSLVGSNTEAFF
TRBJ2-7 | TRBV7-9 | NA | NA | TGTGCCAGCAGCCCGCGCTCTGCGGGGACACTTCGGGAGCAGTACTTC | CASSPRSAGTLREQYF
TRBJ2-1 | TRBV11-2 | NA | NA | TGTGCCAGCAGCTTAGATTCTATTACGGAAGGCAGGGGCAATGAGCAGTTCTTC | CASSLDSITEGRGNEQFF
TRBJ2-5 | TRBV18 | NA | NA | TGTGCCAGCTCACCACTCTTTCAACCTGACCAAGAGACCCAGTACTTC | CASSPLFQPDQETQYF
TRBJ1-3 | TRBV27 | NA | NA | TGTGCCAGCAGTCCGATGTACAGGGCTTCCTCTGGAAACACCATATATTTT | CASSPMYRASSGNTIYF
TRBJ2-3 | TRBV29-1 | TRBD1 | NA | TGCAGCGTTGACGTAACAGGGGGCACAGATACGCAGTATTTT | CSVDVTGGTDTQYF
TRBJ2-1 | TRBV4-2 | NA | NA | TGTGCCAGCAGCCAAGAGGAAAGCTCCTACAATGAGCAGTTCTTC | CASSQEESSYNEQFF
TRBJ2-7 | TRBV19 | TRBD1 | NA | TGTGCCAGTAGACAGGGGGCGGGGGAGCAGTACTTC | CASRQGAGEQYF
TRBJ1-4 | TRBV11-1 | NA | few | TGTGCCAGCACCTCAGTGGGGCTACGAAGTGAAAAACTGTTTTTT | CASTSVGLRSEKLFF
TRBJ2-7 | TRBV27 | NA | NA | TGTGCCAGCAGGTCTGGCGGCCACTCCTACGAGCAGTACTTC | CASRSGGHSYEQYF
TRBJ1-5 | TRBV27 | NA | NA | TGTGCCAGCAGTTTGAGGGGTCAAAATCAGCCCCAGCATTTT | CASSLRGQNQPQHF
TRBJ1-2 | TRBV28 | TRBD1 | NA | TGTGCCAGCAGCGGACAGGGGACCTGGGGAGGCTACACCTTC | CASSGQGTWGGYTF
TRBJ2-7 | TRBV5-5 | NA | NA | TGTGCCAGCAGCTTGACGGACATATCCTACGAGCAGTACTTC | CASSLTDISYEQYF
TRBJ2-5 | TRBV11-2 | NA | NA | TGTGCCAGCAGCTTAGACCTAATGGGGTTTGGGACCCAGTACTTC | CASSLDLMGFGTQYF
TRBJ1-5 | TRBV11-3 | NA | NA | TGTGCCAGCAGCTCTTACAGGGAATTGAGCAATCAGCCCCAGCATTTT | CASSSYRELSNQPQHF
TRBJ2-3 | TRBV14 | TRBD2 | NA | TGTGCCAGCAGCCTACGGGCTAGCGGGAGTGTAAATACGCAGTATTTT | CASSLRASGSVNTQYF
TRBJ2-5 | TRBV5-4 | NA | NA | TGTGCCAGCAGACGTGGCGATCACGGCGGAAGGGAGACCCAGTACTTC | CASRRGDHGGRETQYF
TRBJ2-1 | TRBV11-3 | NA | few | TGTGCCAGCAGCTTTGAGCAGGAGGTGTACAATGAGCAGTTCTTC | CASSFEQEVYNEQFF
TRBJ1-2 | TRBV28 | NA | NA | TGTGCCAGCAGTTTATACGGCACGTCTAACTATGGCTACACCTTC | CASSLYGTSNYGYTF
TRBJ2-7 | TRBV2 | TRBD1 | NA | TGTGCCAGCAGTGATAGGGACAGGGGTACCTACGAGCAGTACTTC | CASSDRDRGTYEQYF
TRBJ1-6 | TRBV2 | NA | NA | TGTGCCAGCAGTGAAAATGAGGGACGTGTGTCACCCCTCCACTTT | CASSENEGRVSPLHF
TRBJ1-2 | TRBV9 | NA | NA | TGTGCCAGCAGCGTAGGAAAGTGGCGGGGGCCTCTTACTAACTATGGCTACACCTTC | CASSVGKWRGPLTNYGYTF
TRBJ2-2 | TRBV4-3 | TRBD2 | NA | TGCGCCAGCAGCCAAAGAGGAACTAGCGGGAACACCGGGGAGCTGTTTTTT | CASSQRGTSGNTGELFF
TRBJ2-1 | TRBV6-5 | NA | NA | TGTGCCAGCAGACCTATCCATGAGCAGTTCTTC | CASRPIHEQFF